These T cell receptor beta chains were read from a single sample in a study of OX40 agonist ivuxolimab in advanced cancers. Sequencing used immunoSEQ multiplex PCR; TCRdb keeps in-frame clones, though not all of them. Of roughly 110,000 clones in the sample, approximately 90% were seen once. The sequenced sample was CD4+ or CD8+ T cells sorted from blood, obtained in a trial of the OX40 agonist ivuxolimab. These receptors were taken from an adult with an advanced solid tumor such as melanoma, head and neck, liver or kidney cancer. The CDR3 runs from the conserved cysteine through the conserved F or W. D genes are given only for firm matches. Clone size is given for some rows only: seen once, a few or many times, or a class if the clone is expanded.

v_gene: TRBV28; abundance: -; j_gene: TRBJ2-6; d_gene: TRBD2; CDR3aa: CASSSPPRAGRAGANVLTF
v_gene: TRBV7-7; abundance: -; j_gene: -; d_gene: TRBD1; CDR3aa: CASSPRGTAPYEQYF
v_gene: TRBV7-3; abundance: -; j_gene: TRBJ1-1; d_gene: -; CDR3aa: CASSLKGGNNTEAFF
v_gene: TRBV20-1; abundance: -; j_gene: TRBJ2-3; d_gene: -; CDR3aa: CSARPTDTQYF
v_gene: TRBV6-4; abundance: -; j_gene: TRBJ2-5; d_gene: -; CDR3aa: CASSRHPGQLQETQYF
v_gene: TRBV5-1; abundance: -; j_gene: TRBJ2-4; d_gene: -; CDR3aa: CASSLMAGDKNIQYF
v_gene: TRBV7-3; abundance: -; j_gene: TRBJ1-5; d_gene: -; CDR3aa: CASSLQQDQPQHF
v_gene: TRBV5-1; abundance: -; j_gene: TRBJ2-2; d_gene: -; CDR3aa: CASSLAETGTSVLFF
v_gene: TRBV27; abundance: -; j_gene: TRBJ2-5; d_gene: -; CDR3aa: CASSRIEGETQYF
v_gene: TRBV19; abundance: -; j_gene: TRBJ1-3; d_gene: -; CDR3aa: CASSMGGRGVFSGNTIYF
v_gene: TRBV28; abundance: -; j_gene: TRBJ1-5; d_gene: -; CDR3aa: CASSPPGILSNQPQHF
v_gene: TRBV14; abundance: -; j_gene: TRBJ2-1; d_gene: -; CDR3aa: CASSQEYAGLSYNEQFF
v_gene: TRBV5-1; abundance: -; j_gene: TRBJ1-4; d_gene: -; CDR3aa: CASSLGTGLPEKLFF
v_gene: TRBV10-2; abundance: -; j_gene: TRBJ1-1; d_gene: -; CDR3aa: CASSDDPQGTEAFF
v_gene: TRBV6-1; abundance: -; j_gene: TRBJ1-4; d_gene: -; CDR3aa: CASSGSANEKLFF
v_gene: TRBV19; abundance: -; j_gene: TRBJ1-2; d_gene: TRBD1; CDR3aa: CASSINGPTGANYGYTF
v_gene: TRBV11-3; abundance: -; j_gene: TRBJ1-1; d_gene: -; CDR3aa: CASSLEMNTEAFF
v_gene: TRBV7-2; abundance: many; j_gene: TRBJ1-1; d_gene: TRBD1; CDR3aa: CASSLGAQGRIAAFF
v_gene: TRBV27; abundance: -; j_gene: TRBJ2-1; d_gene: -; CDR3aa: CASSLVFVAAYNEQFF
v_gene: TRBV18; abundance: once; j_gene: TRBJ1-1; d_gene: -; CDR3aa: CASSPRGVTTEAFF
v_gene: TRBV7-3; abundance: -; j_gene: TRBJ2-4; d_gene: -; CDR3aa: CASSLGAENIQYF
v_gene: TRBV19; abundance: -; j_gene: TRBJ1-2; d_gene: -; CDR3aa: CASSFGGRNYGYTF
v_gene: TRBV5-4; abundance: -; j_gene: TRBJ2-7; d_gene: -; CDR3aa: CASSPEWRVSNYEQYF
v_gene: TRBV1; abundance: -; j_gene: TRBJ2-5; d_gene: -; CDR3aa: CTSSQETQYF
v_gene: TRBV7-8; abundance: -; j_gene: TRBJ2-6; d_gene: -; CDR3aa: CASSPGAGLSGANVLTF
v_gene: TRBV9; abundance: -; j_gene: TRBJ1-1; d_gene: -; CDR3aa: CASSYRLEGTEAFF
v_gene: TRBV5-4; abundance: -; j_gene: TRBJ1-5; d_gene: TRBD1; CDR3aa: CASSPDRAGQPQHF
v_gene: TRBV11-3; abundance: -; j_gene: TRBJ1-1; d_gene: -; CDR3aa: CASSLGENTEAFF
v_gene: TRBV27; abundance: -; j_gene: TRBJ1-5; d_gene: -; CDR3aa: CASSLWGNSNQPQHF
v_gene: TRBV6-1; abundance: -; j_gene: TRBJ2-3; d_gene: TRBD2; CDR3aa: CASSGWTSGNLWDTQYF
v_gene: TRBV7-3; abundance: -; j_gene: TRBJ1-5; d_gene: -; CDR3aa: CASSLMSRRLSNQPQHF
v_gene: TRBV12-5; abundance: -; j_gene: TRBJ2-3; d_gene: -; CDR3aa: CASGPLAGGSTDTQYF
v_gene: TRBV4-1; abundance: -; j_gene: TRBJ2-3; d_gene: TRBD1; CDR3aa: CASSPTTGGTITDTQYF
v_gene: TRBV5-1; abundance: many; j_gene: TRBJ1-3; d_gene: -; CDR3aa: CASSPGLANTIYF
v_gene: TRBV15; abundance: -; j_gene: TRBJ1-6; d_gene: TRBD1; CDR3aa: CATSRDQGANSPLHF
v_gene: TRBV6-6; abundance: -; j_gene: TRBJ2-1; d_gene: -; CDR3aa: CASSIARHNEQFF
v_gene: TRBV2; abundance: few; j_gene: TRBJ2-7; d_gene: -; CDR3aa: CASSVSEQYF
v_gene: TRBV5-1; abundance: -; j_gene: TRBJ2-5; d_gene: -; CDR3aa: CASSRYVRGSVRETQYF
v_gene: TRBV6-5; abundance: -; j_gene: TRBJ1-1; d_gene: -; CDR3aa: CASTLDFHTEAFF
v_gene: TRBV5-1; abundance: -; j_gene: TRBJ2-2; d_gene: -; CDR3aa: CASSPDSSNTGELFF
v_gene: TRBV10-3; abundance: -; j_gene: TRBJ1-2; d_gene: -; CDR3aa: CAISEMGYGYTF
v_gene: TRBV7-9; abundance: -; j_gene: TRBJ2-5; d_gene: -; CDR3aa: CAIGSGPGAEETQYF
v_gene: TRBV7-2; abundance: -; j_gene: TRBJ2-1; d_gene: TRBD2; CDR3aa: CASSLVLAGANEQFF
v_gene: TRBV5-1; abundance: -; j_gene: TRBJ1-6; d_gene: -; CDR3aa: CASSLAGHTYNSPLHF
v_gene: TRBV11-2; abundance: -; j_gene: TRBJ2-5; d_gene: TRBD2; CDR3aa: CASSHRSPGLAYQETQYF
v_gene: TRBV14; abundance: few; j_gene: TRBJ1-1; d_gene: -; CDR3aa: CASSQQGALNTEAFF
v_gene: TRBV28; abundance: -; j_gene: TRBJ2-1; d_gene: -; CDR3aa: CASSLQFNEQFF
v_gene: TRBV28; abundance: -; j_gene: TRBJ2-3; d_gene: -; CDR3aa: CASRSDPGQHTDTQYF
v_gene: TRBV5-6; abundance: -; j_gene: TRBJ1-4; d_gene: -; CDR3aa: CASSFRVGDEKLFF
v_gene: TRBV6-1; abundance: -; j_gene: TRBJ1-3; d_gene: -; CDR3aa: CATIGSAIWDTIYF